This note documents a single TCR beta chain sequence. The sample holds a few counts of this clonotype. It lacks a known antigen. No base quality information exists; no much larger clone differs at one position. The time point tag for this specimen amounts to: patch test 3, about 24 weeks after DPC sensitization. Reading the label with the study, this specimen's treatment or condition is: therapeutic diphenylcyclopropenone sensitization with weekly scalp DPC. Blood at each patch-test visit was drawn before the patch test was applied. To be eligible, patients had to be aged 18 to 70, diagnosed with alopecia and judged suitable for DPC therapy, while pregnant patients were excluded. Total RNA was extracted from unfractionated whole blood collected in Tempus Blood RNA tubes. This record comes from a study of human T cells and chemical hapten exposure (dated by TCRdb to the early 2020s). Looking at the study overall: For sensitization, 2% DPC in acetone was applied to a roughly 2 cm by roughly 2 cm area of upper inner arm skin. Throughout the roughly 23-week study period, patients were also given weekly therapeutic DPC doses on the scalp. Patch testing on the upper back used Finn chambers containing 0.01% DPC, with scoring done after 6 days according to International Contact Dermatitis Research Group standards. The mostly female patient cohort included alopecia areata with under or over 50% scalp involvement, alopecia totalis and alopecia universalis. Libraries were pooled for sequencing, and per-sample TCR yields varied mainly because of small differences in library volumes within the pool. This study followed changes in the peripheral blood TCR repertoire in vivo during primary and secondary sensitization of alopecia patients to the hapten diphenylcyclopropenone (DPC). Blood samples were taken from patients before sensitization (week 0) and at 2, 6 and about 24 weeks after DPC sensitization. Blood for TCR sequencing was provided by twenty-nine alopecia patients at one to four time points (pre-sensitization, 2, 6 and 24 weeks). The paper as a whole reports these results and caveats: DPC sensitization did not change the number of TCRs with a frequency above 1 in 1000, and there was no evidence of changes in global repertoire structure. Because every patient had alopecia, a presumed autoimmune disease, the patients' immune response might differ from that of healthy individuals. Repeated subsampling changed both the strength of the expansion versus patch-test correlation and the threshold at which that correlation became significant. A positive correlation was found between the number of PT1 expanded TCRs and patch test score, with significance reached at thresholds 8, 16 and 32 but not 4. Significantly more large CDR3 similarity clusters were formed by expanded TCRs than by pre-sensitization or healthy control sets, consistent with antigen-driven responses.

At the junction V is shortened by 4 bases and J by 8 bases, with 14 bases in between. CDR1 and CDR2 (SGHNT, YYREEE) derive from the germline V gene (reference sequence). From its cysteine to its phenylalanine, the CDR3 spans 13 amino acids. Here the CDR3 DNA is all that survives: 39 bases in frame from base 1. Libraries were built with RACE. The instrument was a NextSeq 500. Library preparation attached unique molecular identifiers to individual cDNA molecules for quantitative, reproducible TCR counting. Each blood RNA sample was used to sequence both TCR alpha and TCR beta chains. The authors' analysis ran thus. Samples had a median of about 96,000 TCRs, with a range from about 23,224 to 750,000. The Decombinator software suite was used to annotate the V, J and CDR3 of the TCR reads. To make PS versus PT1 abundance plots, every sample was subsampled to the same number of TCRs (28,000). TCRs were defined as expanded if absent before sensitization and observed at least eight times at the 2-week time point. TCRdb passed the public sequencing reads through fastp at Q25 and MiXCR, retaining productive beta sequences. Rows merge per CDR3 protein into single entries with the most common DNA and genes. The V and J calls follow TCRdb's processing rather than the paper's. The sample table shows some 71,000 distinct CDR3 sequences, and around 10% are seen once. The ten largest clonotypes hold 1.4% of the sample.

The source was whole blood, collected in connection with sensitization to the hapten diphenylcyclopropenone (DPC). The sequence is built from TRBV5-4 and TRBJ2-3; the D gene is perhaps TRBD2, on 5 matching bases. The sequence was obtained from a woman aged 45-65 years with alopecia areata. Some clones in this sample may be carry-over from other donors' samples. The CDR3 protein sequence reads: CASSPVSGSTQYF. Here is the DNA: TGTGCCAGCAGCCCCGTCTCGGGGAGTACGCAGTATTTT.